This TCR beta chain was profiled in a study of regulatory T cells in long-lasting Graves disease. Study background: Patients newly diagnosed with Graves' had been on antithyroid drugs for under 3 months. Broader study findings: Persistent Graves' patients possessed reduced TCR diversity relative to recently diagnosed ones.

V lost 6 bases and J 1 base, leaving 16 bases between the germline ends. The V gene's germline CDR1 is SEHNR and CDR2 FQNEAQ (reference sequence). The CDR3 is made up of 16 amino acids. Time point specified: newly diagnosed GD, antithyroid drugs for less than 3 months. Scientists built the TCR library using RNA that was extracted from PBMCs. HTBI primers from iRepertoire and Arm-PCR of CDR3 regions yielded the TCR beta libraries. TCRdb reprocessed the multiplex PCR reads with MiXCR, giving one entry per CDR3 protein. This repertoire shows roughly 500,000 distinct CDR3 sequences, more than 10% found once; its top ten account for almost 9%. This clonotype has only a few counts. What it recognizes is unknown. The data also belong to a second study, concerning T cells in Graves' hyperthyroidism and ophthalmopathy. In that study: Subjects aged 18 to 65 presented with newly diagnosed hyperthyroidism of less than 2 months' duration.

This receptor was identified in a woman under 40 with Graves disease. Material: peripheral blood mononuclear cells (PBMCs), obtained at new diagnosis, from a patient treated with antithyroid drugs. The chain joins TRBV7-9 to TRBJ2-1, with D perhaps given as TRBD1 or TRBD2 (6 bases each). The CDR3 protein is CASRSRGPVSYNEQFF. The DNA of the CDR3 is TGTGCCAGCAGGTCACGGGGGCCGGTTTCCTACAATGAGCAGTTCTTC.